This entry features one TCR beta chain sequence. This sample is drawn from a study of a mutant IDH1 vaccine in newly diagnosed glioma. Study details: Patients' prior therapy spanned radiotherapy, temozolomide, or both; most underwent both.

From germline, CDR1 is SGHRS and CDR2 YFSETQ. CDR3 size: 13 residues. V lost 0 bases and J 5 bases, leaving 8 bases between the germline ends. This sample's time point: baseline, week 1 (first vaccination visit). Noted treatment: pre-vaccination baseline after standard-of-care therapy. Patients carried new grade 3 or 4 IDH1-mutant astrocytomas lacking nuclear ATRX. Data came from immunoSEQ multiplex PCR; TCRdb stores just in-frame clones and leaves some out. The table shows 80,000 to 100,000 clones, with about four fifths occurring only once. The sequence derives from a man aged 40-49 years with glioma. V usage is TRBV5-1 and J usage is TRBJ1-1; D not certain. The sequencing here drew on PBMCs, taken from a glioma patient treated with radiotherapy, temozolomide or both. CDR3 nucleotide sequence: TGCGCCAGCAGCTTGGCTGGGAGGACTGAAGCTTTCTTT. As protein: CASSLAGRTEAFF.